The rows below give T cell receptor beta chains drawn from one sample of a study of shared clonotypes between healthy human individuals. Data came from immunoSEQ multiplex PCR; TCRdb stores just in-frame clones and leaves some out. The sample comprises 150,000 to 200,000 clones, just under 95% of which are singletons, and 0.067% rests with the top ten. Material for sequencing was naive CD4+ T cells sorted from blood. The origin of the receptors is a woman under 40 in good health. Each CDR3 is given with its conserved first and last residue. D genes are given only for firm matches. Size values are once, few and many counts, or a class for expanded clones, and some rows have none.

D gene | J gene | clone size | V gene | CDR3 protein | CDR3 DNA
NA | TRBJ2-2 | NA | TRBV2 | CASSDRDPTGELFF | TGTGCCAGCAGTGATCGGGATCCAACCGGGGAGCTGTTTTTT
TRBD1 | TRBJ2-7 | NA | TRBV28 | CASQTGPYEQYF | TGTGCCAGCCAGACAGGGCCCTACGAGCAGTACTTC
TRBD1 | TRBJ2-6 | once | TRBV2 | CASSEVRGPGANVLTF | TGTGCCAGCAGTGAAGTTAGGGGGCCCGGGGCCAACGTCCTGACTTTC
NA | TRBJ1-5 | NA | TRBV5-1 | CASSLGSGQPQHF | TGCGCCAGCAGCTTGGGTTCAGGGCAGCCCCAGCATTTT
TRBD1 | TRBJ2-2 | NA | TRBV19 | CASTDPGGRELFF | TGTGCCAGTACCGACCCAGGGGGCAGGGAGCTGTTTTTT
NA | TRBJ2-7 | NA | TRBV27 | CASSWQYISSYEQYF | TGTGCCAGCAGTTGGCAGTACATCTCCTCCTACGAGCAGTACTTC
TRBD1 | TRBJ2-7 | NA | TRBV28 | CASSLFGQGASYEQYF | TGTGCCAGCAGTTTATTTGGACAGGGGGCTTCCTACGAGCAGTACTTC
TRBD2 | TRBJ2-5 | NA | TRBV27 | CASSSNSGVREQYF | TGTGCCAGCAGTTCAAATAGCGGGGTGCGGGAGCAGTACTTC
NA | TRBJ2-7 | NA | TRBV19 | CASSIKGYYEQYF | TGTGCCAGTAGTATTAAGGGGTACTACGAGCAGTACTTC
NA | TRBJ2-2 | NA | TRBV9 | CASSVGRSNTGELFF | TGTGCCAGCAGCGTAGGGCGGTCGAACACCGGGGAGCTGTTTTTT
NA | TRBJ2-1 | NA | TRBV7-9 | CASSYYNEQFF | TGTGCCAGCAGCTACTACAATGAGCAGTTCTTC
NA | TRBJ2-7 | NA | TRBV4-1 | CASSQEGSGAYEQYF | TGCGCCAGCAGCCAAGAGGGGTCCGGGGCCTACGAGCAGTACTTC
NA | TRBJ2-7 | NA | TRBV28 | CASNLGGGPYEQYF | TGTGCCAGCAACCTGGGAGGGGGGCCCTACGAGCAGTACTTC